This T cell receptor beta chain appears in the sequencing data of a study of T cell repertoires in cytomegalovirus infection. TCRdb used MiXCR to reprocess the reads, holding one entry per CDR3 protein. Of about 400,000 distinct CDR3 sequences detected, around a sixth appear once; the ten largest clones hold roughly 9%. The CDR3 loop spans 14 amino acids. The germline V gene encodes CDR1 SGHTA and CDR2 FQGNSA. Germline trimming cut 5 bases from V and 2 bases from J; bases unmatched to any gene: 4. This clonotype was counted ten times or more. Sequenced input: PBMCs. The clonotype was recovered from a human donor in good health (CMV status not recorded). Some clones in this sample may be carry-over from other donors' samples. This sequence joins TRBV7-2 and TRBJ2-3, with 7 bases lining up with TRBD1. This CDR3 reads CASSPDRSTDTQYF. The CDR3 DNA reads TGTGCCAGCAGCCCGGACAGGTCCACAGATACGCAGTATTTT.